This TCR beta chain was retrieved from a study of long-term antiretroviral therapy in people with HIV. Whole-study findings and limits: The ART regimens used between the mid-2000s and the late 2010s may be less effective than current ones. Clonal expansions arising prior to ART prevailed in the repertoire at every time point. After ART, diversity increased yet remained lower than transplant donor controls.

Comments on this clone: Its antigen remains unidentified.

Germline V gene data show CDR1 as LGHNT and CDR2 as FRNRAP. Between the trimmed V and J ends, which lost 6 bases and 4 bases, there was a span of 10 bases. The CDR3 runs to 13 residues. immunoSEQ v3.0 was run at survey level. 40,000-50,000 T-cell genomes per sample were the sequencing target. Clones were read by immunoSEQ multiplex PCR, and TCRdb kept only the in-frame ones, dropping some. The sample yields around 21,000 clones, approximately 80% seen once. This receptor was obtained from a man aged 18 to 29 with HIV. The sample in question was unsorted PBMCs, obtained 4 years after starting antiretroviral therapy. The chain joins TRBV12-5 to TRBJ2-1; weak D call: TRBD2 (6 bases). The CDR3: CASGRGAYNEQFF. CDR3 DNA: TGTGCTAGTGGCCGCGGGGCATACAATGAGCAGTTCTTC.